This entry describes one T cell receptor (beta chain). Its target is unknown. The CDR3 is 16 residues long. In germline, CDR1 is GTSNPN, CDR2 SVGIG (reference sequence). The V and J ends lost 1 base and 9 bases, in that order; junction bases with no gene match: 11. The data were taken from a study of cytomegalovirus exposure and HLA in healthy donors. Study conclusions and caveats: Available immune exposure information was restricted to CMV serostatus only. The classifier, whose performance was assessed in both the original and validation cohorts, reportedly diagnosed cytomegalovirus status with high specificity and sensitivity. A later analysis linked a missense variant in DCLRE1C to the trimming of TCR beta V and J genes. The later analysis indicated that the majority of CMV-associated TCR beta chains appeared HLA-restricted.

It was with 60 Vbeta and 13 Jbeta primers that the PCR ran. TCRdb's table, derived via immunoSEQ multiplex PCR, lists solely in-frame clones and lacks some. The repertoire holds about 93,000 clones, with around 74% as singletons. The material sequenced was PBMCs. The receptor comes from a boy between 10 and 17 years old in good health and CMV-seronegative. V gene TRBV30 combines with J gene TRBJ2-1; 11 bases are shared with TRBD1. The CDR3 DNA reads as TGTGCCTGGAGTGCTGGGGTGGGACAGGGGGGTTCTGAGCAGTTCTTC. Translation gives CAWSAGVGQGGSEQFF.